A single T cell receptor (beta chain) is shown here with its context. Its antigen target is currently unknown. Per-base qualities were not stored, and no clone one base away is much larger. The germline V gene sets CDR1 to MDHEN and CDR2 to SYDVKM. Including cysteine and phenylalanine, the CDR3 has 14 amino acids. Only the CDR3 region is kept as DNA, spanning 42 bases read in frame from base 1. Cut back by 6 bases and 10 bases, the V and J ends lie 21 bases apart. This record comes from a study of cytomegalovirus exposure and HLA in healthy donors (dated by TCRdb to about 2017). In the study overall: An earlier analysis of 550 to 700 of the donors reported 250 to 300 Gb of sequence data and 117 million unique TCR beta sequences from roughly 180 million T cells. Approximately 310 gigabases of sequencing data and 70 million to 85 million unique TCR sequences were included in an early release covering roughly 600 HLA-typed donors. The genetic ancestry cluster associated with self-reported Caucasian donors included 81% of the approximately 400 genotyped donors. The aim of the study was to test whether cataloging public T cell receptors could identify signatures of past pathogen exposure. Using immunosequencing, the study profiled T cell repertoires from fewer than 850 subjects and related those repertoires to cytomegalovirus serostatus. Along with the approximately 670-subject first cohort, a separate validation cohort of some 130 different subjects was used. High-throughput TCR immunosequencing, statistical association of individual TCRs with disease status, and machine learning were combined to predict cytomegalovirus infection status. A later analysis re-analyzed previously published TCR beta repertoires from 660 or so donors and added high-resolution HLA genotyping to study TCR occurrence patterns. The later analysis used no new phenotypic data to find candidate immune exposures, relying instead on TCR beta sequences and their occurrence across donors. An earlier analysis of about 620 of the donors applied high-throughput TCR beta sequencing to assess whether each TCR beta V gene segment acted as functional or pseudogenic. Donor age, sex, ethnicity and CMV serostatus were compiled together with the repertoire data. A later genetic analysis took genome-wide SNP genotypes for about 55% of the 666 donors and used that subset as a discovery cohort. All discovery cohort repertoires had been generated using a single sequencing platform. Class I and class II HLA loci were covered by the typing at four-digit resolution. Typing coverage differed by locus: A, B, C, DRB1 and DQB1 were typed in roughly 620-640 donors, DQA1 in approximately 520, DPA1 in around 580, and DPB1 in around 440. Because of strong linkage in the cohort, four to six DR-DQ haplotypes were treated as single units for association and clustering. Across some 400 genotyped donors of the cohort, an average of approximately 240,000 unique TCR beta nucleotide sequences per donor were sequenced, and roughly 20% of those sequences were non-productive.

The method behind the library was the immunoSEQ multiplex PCR assay. For the multiplex PCR, a mixture combining 60 forward primers for TCR Vbeta segments and 13 reverse primers for TCR Jbeta segments was used. The CDR3 region of rearranged TCR beta genes was amplified from genomic DNA by a multiplex PCR assay. The Illumina HiSeq System was used to sequence the amplified TCR beta libraries as 87-base-pair reads. The authors processed their data as follows. A later analysis counted tens of millions of unique TCR beta chains across the 666 repertoires, and some 11 million of these chains were shared by at least two donors. A nearest-neighbor algorithm error-corrected the raw reads and collapsed the reads into unique sequences, merging closely related sequences to remove PCR and sequencing errors. V, D and J gene segments were assigned by aligning CDR3 sequences to IMGT reference sequences. For a sequence to be retained, a match of at least six nucleotides was required to both a V gene segment and a J gene segment. A rearrangement was called productive if the CDR3 had no stop codons and remained in frame with V and J, and every other rearrangement was called non-productive. Following IMGT convention, CDR3 was defined as the stretch from the second conserved V-encoded cysteine up to the conserved J-encoded phenylalanine. Sequences without an unambiguous match to a single V gene segment were excluded from the earlier analysis of about 630 of the donors. An earlier analysis of just under 600 of the donors called V segments functional above 56.7% productive rearrangements and segregating when the between-donor standard deviation exceeded 5%. A statistical classification framework was developed to diagnose cytomegalovirus status using the catalog of TCR beta chain sequences. In a later analysis, V and J genes were assigned by comparing TCR nucleotide sequences against IMGT/GENE-DB human TR gene sequences. The TCRdist pipeline was used in a later analysis to assign CDR3 sequences and most-parsimonious VDJ recombination scenarios. In a later analysis, each TCR beta chain was defined by its CDR3 amino acid sequence together with its V-gene family, and reads without a unique V-gene family were excluded. To address suspected cross-contamination and a sequencing artifact, a later analysis removed some 620 highly shared, low-generation-probability nucleotide sequences. For each public chain, a later analysis derived a clonal expansion index from normalized ranks of inferred template counts within each repertoire. Generation probabilities in a later analysis came from a VDJ recombination model fitted to out-of-frame rearrangements, and those results were checked against IGoR. Hypergeometric tests were used in a later analysis to score TCR-TCR, TCR-HLA and TCR-CMV co-occurrence, with a repertoire-size bias correction applied to the TCR pairs. A later analysis estimated false discovery rates by permuting HLA or CMV assignments 20 times. A later analysis grouped co-occurring TCRs with DBSCAN, adding TCRdist sequence similarity when clustering within HLA-allele-positive subsets. Repertoires with fewer than 30,000 or more than 120,000 public chains, plus five repertoires with anomalous nucleotide sharing, were excluded from co-occurrence clustering. TCRdb provides this immuneACCESS table in a form limited to in-frame rearrangements. Some clones are lacking; in checked studies, under half of them reflect an unresolved V gene, and why the rest are absent is not known. D and trimming were read from the DNA, whereas the V and J calls and clone size are those reported in that table. The sample table holds approximately 140,000 clones, of which roughly three quarters were seen once. The ten largest make up roughly 4.9% of the sample.

Overall results and qualifications from the work: A further reported finding was that TCR beta sequences accurately predicted the HLA-A and HLA-B alleles for most subjects in the first cohort. A later analysis associated 16,951 TCR beta sequences with specific HLA alleles at a false discovery rate of 0.05. The presence/absence analyses assumed that sequencing depth was roughly uniform across donors, and that assumption may not be true. For the cohort, immune exposure information was limited to CMV serostatus. In a later analysis, most CMV-associated TCR beta chains were found to appear HLA-restricted, with HLA associations seemingly driven largely by CMV exposure. It was suggested by the authors that the approach could potentially be generalized to other disease states and immunological phenotypes. In a later genetic analysis, a missense DCLRE1C variant was associated with V-gene and J-gene trimming of TCR beta chains, and the association was replicated in an independent cohort. Most TCR sequences were observed very rarely across donors, whereas some public TCRs were present in many individuals. According to a later analysis, TCR association rates differed among HLA loci, with DRB1 alleles showing the most associated TCRs and HLA-C alleles showing the fewest. In both the original and validation cohorts, the classifier was reported to diagnose cytomegalovirus status with high specificity and sensitivity. In vitro tests confirmed that a few of the cytomegalovirus-associated TCR beta chains recognize cytomegalovirus antigens. Linkage disequilibrium might explain the correlated functional status among segregating V segments, but an unknown experimental factor could not be excluded. According to a later genetic analysis, donors in an Asian-associated ancestry cluster had fewer N-insertions in productive TCRs than the roughly 670-donor mean. Assigning TCR associations to individual alleles was difficult when HLA alleles, especially DR and DQ, strongly co-occurred. A group of highly shared sequence variants was considered likely to be a technical artifact of the sequencing pipeline. The cohort was sequenced for TCR beta chains only, and without alpha or paired-chain data the features that could be detected were limited. A later analysis reported that several top co-occurrence clusters appeared linked to parvovirus B19, influenza, CMV and Epstein-Barr virus. The 87-base-pair reads could not distinguish some IMGT-functional V segments, including TRBV6-2 and TRBV6-3, so those segments were excluded. An earlier analysis of approximately 600 of the donors showed that most TCR beta V segments appeared in productive rearrangements either about 90% or about 30% of the time, which broadly matched IMGT annotations. A later analysis found that HLA-associated TCR beta chains were more clonally expanded and had lower generation probabilities than equally common non-associated chains. About 17 rarely observed V segments, including chromosome 9 orphons, were excluded from the earlier analysis of about 500 of the donors because counts were too low. The study gave a list of 150 to 200 TCR beta chains associated with cytomegalovirus. Because HLA typing was unavailable for some donors at each locus, only the typed subset was used in association tests.

In total, roughly 710 healthy bone marrow donors made up the cohort. At the time of sampling, every cohort member was nominally healthy, though immune exposures that went unrecorded were likely present. The donor tested CMV seronegative and was one of the 352 seronegative cohort members. Each donor provided a peripheral blood sample, and peripheral blood mononuclear cells were used for TCR beta sequencing. Genomic DNA extraction from the blood cell samples was performed with the Qiagen DNeasy Blood Extraction Kit. The V and J genes are TRBV28 and TRBJ1-1, and the D gene may be TRBD1, 5 bases matching. The clonotype was recovered from a woman between 45 and 60 years old in good health and CMV-seronegative. The specimen was PBMCs. The CDR3 corresponds to CASRIPLRAQGAFF. The bases are TGTGCCAGCAGGATCCCTTTGAGAGCTCAGGGAGCTTTCTTT.